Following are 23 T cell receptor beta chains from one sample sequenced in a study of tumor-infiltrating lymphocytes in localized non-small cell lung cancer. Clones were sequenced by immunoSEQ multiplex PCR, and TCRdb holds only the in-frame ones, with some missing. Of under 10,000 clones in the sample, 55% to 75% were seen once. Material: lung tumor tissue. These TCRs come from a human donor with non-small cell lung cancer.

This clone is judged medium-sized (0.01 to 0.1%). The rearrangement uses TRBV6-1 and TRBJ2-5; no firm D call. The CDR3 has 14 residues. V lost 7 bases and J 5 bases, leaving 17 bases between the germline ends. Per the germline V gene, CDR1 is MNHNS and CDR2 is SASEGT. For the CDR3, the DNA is TGTGCCAGCAAATTTACTGAGGCCCAGGAGACCCAGTACTTC. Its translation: CASKFTEAQETQYF.

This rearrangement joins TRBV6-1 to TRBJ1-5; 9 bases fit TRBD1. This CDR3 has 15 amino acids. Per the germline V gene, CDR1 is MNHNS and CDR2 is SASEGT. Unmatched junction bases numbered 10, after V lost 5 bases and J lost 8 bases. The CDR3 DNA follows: TGTGCCAGCAGTTCTCAAACAGGGGGCAGAGAGCCCCAGCATTTT. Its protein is CASSSQTGGREPQHF.

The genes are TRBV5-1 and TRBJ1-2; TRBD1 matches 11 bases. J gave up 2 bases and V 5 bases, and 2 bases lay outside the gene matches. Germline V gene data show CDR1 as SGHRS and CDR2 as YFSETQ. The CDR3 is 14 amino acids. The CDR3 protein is CASRDRGQNYGYTF. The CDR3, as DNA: TGCGCCAGCAGGGACAGGGGGCAGAACTATGGCTACACCTTC.

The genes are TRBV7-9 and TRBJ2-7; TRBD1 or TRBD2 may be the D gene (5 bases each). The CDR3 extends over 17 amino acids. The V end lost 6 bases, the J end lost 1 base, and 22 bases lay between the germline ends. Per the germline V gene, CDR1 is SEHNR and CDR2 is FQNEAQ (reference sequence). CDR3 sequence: CASSSDGKGDGSYEQYF. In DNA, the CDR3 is TGTGCCAGCAGTTCAGACGGGAAAGGGGACGGTTCCTACGAGCAGTACTTC. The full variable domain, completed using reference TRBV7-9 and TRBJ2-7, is DTGVSQNPRHKITKRGQNVTFRCDPISEHNRLYWYRQTLGQGPEFLTYFQNEAQLEKSRLLSDRFSAERPKGSFSTLEIQRTEQGDSAMYLCASSSDGKGDGSYEQYFGPGTRLTVT.

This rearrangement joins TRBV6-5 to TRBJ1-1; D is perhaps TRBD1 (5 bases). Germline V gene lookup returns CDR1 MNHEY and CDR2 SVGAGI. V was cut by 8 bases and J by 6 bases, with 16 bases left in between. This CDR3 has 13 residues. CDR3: CASAGQGRSEAFF. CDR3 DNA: TGTGCCAGCGCTGGGCAGGGACGATCTGAAGCTTTCTTT.

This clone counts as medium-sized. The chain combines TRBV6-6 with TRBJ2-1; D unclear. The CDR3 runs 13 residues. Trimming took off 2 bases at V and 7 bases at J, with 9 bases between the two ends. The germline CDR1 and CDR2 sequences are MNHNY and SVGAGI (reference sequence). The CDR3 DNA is TGTGCCAGCAGTTACCCCGAAAGTAATGAGCAGTTCTTC. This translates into CASSYPESNEQFF.

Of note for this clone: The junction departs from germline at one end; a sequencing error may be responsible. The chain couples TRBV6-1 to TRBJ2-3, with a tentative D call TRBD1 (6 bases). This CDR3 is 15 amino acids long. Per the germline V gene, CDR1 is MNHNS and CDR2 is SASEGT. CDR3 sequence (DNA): TGTGTCAGCAGTCCGCAGGGGTTCAGCACAGATACGCAGTATTTT. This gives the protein CVSSPQGFSTDTQYF.

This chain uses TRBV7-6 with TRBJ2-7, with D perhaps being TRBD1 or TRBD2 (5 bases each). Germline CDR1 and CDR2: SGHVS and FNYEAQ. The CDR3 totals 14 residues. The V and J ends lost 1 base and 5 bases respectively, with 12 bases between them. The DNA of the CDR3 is TGTGCCAGCAGCTTAGGGGACCAACTCCACGAGCAGTACTTC. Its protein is CASSLGDQLHEQYF.

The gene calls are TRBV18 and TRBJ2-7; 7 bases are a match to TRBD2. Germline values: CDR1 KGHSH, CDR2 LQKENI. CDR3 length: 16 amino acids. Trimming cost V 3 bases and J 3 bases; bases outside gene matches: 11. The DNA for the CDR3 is TGTGCCAGCTCACCCCCCTTAGGAGCGGGACTCTACGAGCAGTACTTC. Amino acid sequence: CASSPPLGAGLYEQYF.

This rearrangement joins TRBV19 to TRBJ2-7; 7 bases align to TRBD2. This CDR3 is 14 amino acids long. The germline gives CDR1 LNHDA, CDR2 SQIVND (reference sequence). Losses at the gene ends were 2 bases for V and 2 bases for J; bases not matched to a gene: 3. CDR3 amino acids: CASSITSVTYEQYF. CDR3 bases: TGTGCCAGTAGTATAACTAGCGTAACCTACGAGCAGTACTTC.

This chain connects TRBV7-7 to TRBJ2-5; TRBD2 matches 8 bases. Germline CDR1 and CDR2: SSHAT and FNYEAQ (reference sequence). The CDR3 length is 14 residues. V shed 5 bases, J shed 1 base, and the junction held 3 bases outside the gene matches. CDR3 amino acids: CASSRGGPQETQYF. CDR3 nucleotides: TGTGCCAGCAGCCGCGGGGGGCCCCAAGAGACCCAGTACTTC. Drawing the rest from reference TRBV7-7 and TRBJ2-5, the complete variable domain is GAGVSQSPRYKVTKRGQDVTLRCDPISSHATLYWYQQALGQGPEFLTYFNYEAQPDKSGLPSDRFSAERPEGSISTLTIQRTEQRDSAMYRCASSRGGPQETQYFGPGTRLLVL.

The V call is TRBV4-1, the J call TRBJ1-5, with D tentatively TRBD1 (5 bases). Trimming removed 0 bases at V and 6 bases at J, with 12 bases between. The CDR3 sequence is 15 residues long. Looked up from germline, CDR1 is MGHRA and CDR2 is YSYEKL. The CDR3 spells CASSQDAGSGQPQHF. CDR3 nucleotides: TGCGCCAGCAGCCAAGATGCAGGGAGCGGTCAGCCCCAGCATTTT.

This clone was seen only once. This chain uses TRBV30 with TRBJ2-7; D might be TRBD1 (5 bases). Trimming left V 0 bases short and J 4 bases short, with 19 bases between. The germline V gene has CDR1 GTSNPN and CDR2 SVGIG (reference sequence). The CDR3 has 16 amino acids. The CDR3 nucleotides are TGTGCCTGGAGTGTAGTCCGGTCTAGGGGTAGGTACGAGCAGTACTTC. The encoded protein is CAWSVVRSRGRYEQYF.

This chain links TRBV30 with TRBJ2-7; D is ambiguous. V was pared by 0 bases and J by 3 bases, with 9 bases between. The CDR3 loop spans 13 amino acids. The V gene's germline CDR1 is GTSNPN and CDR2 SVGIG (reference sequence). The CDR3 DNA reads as TGTGCCTGGAGTGTACGAGCCCACTACGAGCAGTACTTC. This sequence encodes CAWSVRAHYEQYF.

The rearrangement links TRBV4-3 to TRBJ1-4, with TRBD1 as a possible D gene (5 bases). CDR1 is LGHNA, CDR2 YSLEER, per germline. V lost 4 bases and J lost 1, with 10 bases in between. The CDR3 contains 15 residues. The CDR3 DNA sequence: TGCGCCAGCAGCCGCGGGGCGCGAACTAATGAAAAACTGTTTTTT. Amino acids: CASSRGARTNEKLFF.

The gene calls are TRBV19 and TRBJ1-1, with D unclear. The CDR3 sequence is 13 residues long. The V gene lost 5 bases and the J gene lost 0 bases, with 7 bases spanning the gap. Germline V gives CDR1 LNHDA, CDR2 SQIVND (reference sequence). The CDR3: CASSPFMNTEAFF. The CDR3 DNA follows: TGTGCCAGTAGTCCATTCATGAACACTGAAGCTTTCTTT.

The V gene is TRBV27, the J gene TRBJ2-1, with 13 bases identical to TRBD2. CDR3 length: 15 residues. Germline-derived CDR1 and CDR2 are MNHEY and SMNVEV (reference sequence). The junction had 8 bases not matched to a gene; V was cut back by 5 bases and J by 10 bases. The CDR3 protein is CASSPGTSGIREQFF. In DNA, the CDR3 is TGTGCCAGCAGTCCCGGGACTAGCGGGATTAGGGAGCAGTTCTTC.

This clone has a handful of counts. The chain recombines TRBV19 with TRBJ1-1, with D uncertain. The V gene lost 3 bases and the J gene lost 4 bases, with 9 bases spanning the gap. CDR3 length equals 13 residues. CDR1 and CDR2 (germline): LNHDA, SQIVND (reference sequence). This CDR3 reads CASSIVGGTEAFF. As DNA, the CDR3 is TGTGCCAGTAGTATCGTGGGCGGCACTGAAGCTTTCTTT. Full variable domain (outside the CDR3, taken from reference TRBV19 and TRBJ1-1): DGGITQSPKYLFRKEGQNVTLSCEQNLNHDAMYWYRQDPGQGLRLIYYSQIVNDFQKGDIAEGYSVSREKKESFPLTVTSAQKNPTAFYLCASSIVGGTEAFFGQGTRLTVV.

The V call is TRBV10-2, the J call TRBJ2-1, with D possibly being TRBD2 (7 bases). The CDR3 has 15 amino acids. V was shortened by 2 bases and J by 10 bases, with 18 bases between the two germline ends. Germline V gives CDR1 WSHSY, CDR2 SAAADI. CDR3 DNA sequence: TGCGCCAGCAGTGAGCATGGGGGGGGGCAGGAGGAGCAGTTCTTC. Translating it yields CASSEHGGGQEEQFF.

The CDR3 DNA sequence: TGTGCCAGCAGTTCCGGACAGATAAGAGGCTACACCTTC. It specifies CASSSGQIRGYTF. The V and J genes are TRBV2 and TRBJ1-2, with D tentatively TRBD1 (6 bases). Trimming pared 5 bases from V and 8 bases from J, leaving 15 bases between. The CDR3 has 13 residues. Germline-derived CDR1 and CDR2 are SNHLY and FYNNEI.

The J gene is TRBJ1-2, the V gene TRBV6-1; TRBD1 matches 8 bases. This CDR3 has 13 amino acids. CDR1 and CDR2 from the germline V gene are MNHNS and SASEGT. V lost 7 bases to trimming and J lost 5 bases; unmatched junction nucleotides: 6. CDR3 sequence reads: CASIRTGRYGYTF. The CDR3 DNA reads TGTGCCAGCATTAGGACAGGGAGGTATGGCTACACCTTC.

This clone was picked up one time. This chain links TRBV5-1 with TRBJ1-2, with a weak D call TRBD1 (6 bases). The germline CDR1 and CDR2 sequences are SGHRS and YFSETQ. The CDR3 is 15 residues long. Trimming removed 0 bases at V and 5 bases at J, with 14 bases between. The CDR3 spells CASSLGTGQPYGYTF. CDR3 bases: TGCGCCAGCAGCTTGGGAACAGGACAGCCGTATGGCTACACCTTC. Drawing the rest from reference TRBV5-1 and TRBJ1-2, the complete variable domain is KAGVTQTPRYLIKTRGQQVTLSCSPISGHRSVSWYQQTPGQGLQFLFEYFSETQRNKGNFPGRFSGRQFSNSRSEMNVSTLELGDSALYLCASSLGTGQPYGYTFGSGTRLTVV.

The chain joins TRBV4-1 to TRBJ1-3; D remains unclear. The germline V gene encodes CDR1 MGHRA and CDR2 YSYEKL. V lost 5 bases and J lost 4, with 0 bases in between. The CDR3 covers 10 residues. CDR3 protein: CASSGNTIYF. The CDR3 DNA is TGCGCCAGCAGCGGAAACACCATATATTTT.